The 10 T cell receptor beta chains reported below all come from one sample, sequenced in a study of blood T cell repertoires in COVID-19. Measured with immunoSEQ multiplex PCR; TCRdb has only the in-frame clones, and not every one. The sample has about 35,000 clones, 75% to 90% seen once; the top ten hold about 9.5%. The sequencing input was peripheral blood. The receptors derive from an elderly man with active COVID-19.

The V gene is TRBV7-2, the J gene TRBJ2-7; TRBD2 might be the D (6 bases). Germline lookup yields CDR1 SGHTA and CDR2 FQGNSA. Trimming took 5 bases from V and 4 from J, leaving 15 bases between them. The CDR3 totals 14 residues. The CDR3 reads CASSRDSRNYEQYF. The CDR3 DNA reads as TGTGCCAGCAGCCGGGACTCCAGAAATTACGAGCAGTACTTC.

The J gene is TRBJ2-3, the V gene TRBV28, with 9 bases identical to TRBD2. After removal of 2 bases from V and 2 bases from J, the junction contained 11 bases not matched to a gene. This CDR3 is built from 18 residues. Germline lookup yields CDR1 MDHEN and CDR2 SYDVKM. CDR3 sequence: CASSLGYAGGVNTDTQYF. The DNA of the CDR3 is TGTGCCAGCAGTTTAGGGTACGCGGGAGGGGTGAACACAGATACGCAGTATTTT.

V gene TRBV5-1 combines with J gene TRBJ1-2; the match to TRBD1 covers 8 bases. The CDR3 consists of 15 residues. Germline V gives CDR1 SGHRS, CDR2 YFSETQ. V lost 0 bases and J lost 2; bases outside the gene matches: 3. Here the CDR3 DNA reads TGCGCCAGCAGCTTGGGTCCAGGGGGCAACTATGGCTACACCTTC. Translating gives CASSLGPGGNYGYTF.

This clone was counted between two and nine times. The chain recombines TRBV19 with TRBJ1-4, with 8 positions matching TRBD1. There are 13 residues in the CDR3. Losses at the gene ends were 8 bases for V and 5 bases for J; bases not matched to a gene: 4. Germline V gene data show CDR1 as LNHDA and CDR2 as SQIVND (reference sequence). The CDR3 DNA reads TGTGCCAGTTCTGACAGGGGCAATGAAAAACTGTTTTTT. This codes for CASSDRGNEKLFF.

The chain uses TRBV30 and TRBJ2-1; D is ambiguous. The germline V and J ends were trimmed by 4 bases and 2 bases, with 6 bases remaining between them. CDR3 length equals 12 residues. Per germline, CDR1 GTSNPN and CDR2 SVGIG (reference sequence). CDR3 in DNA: TGTGCCTGGACCCTAGCCTACAATGAGCAGTTCTTC. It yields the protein CAWTLAYNEQFF.

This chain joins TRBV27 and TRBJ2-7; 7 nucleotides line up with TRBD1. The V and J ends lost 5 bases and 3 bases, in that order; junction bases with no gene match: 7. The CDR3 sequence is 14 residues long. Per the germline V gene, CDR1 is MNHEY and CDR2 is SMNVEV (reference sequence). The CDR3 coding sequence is TGTGCCAGCAGTGCCGGGACAGCACTCTACGAGCAGTACTTC. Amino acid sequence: CASSAGTALYEQYF.

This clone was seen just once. The CDR3 spells CSASGPSGPRHEQFF. CDR3 DNA sequence: TGCAGTGCTAGTGGTCCTAGCGGCCCTCGGCATGAGCAGTTCTTC. V is TRBV20-1 and J is TRBJ2-1; 7 nucleotides align to TRBD2. V shed 3 bases, J shed 8 bases, and the junction held 13 bases outside the gene matches. This CDR3 has 15 amino acids. Germline CDR1 is DFQATT and CDR2 is SNEGSKA (reference sequence).

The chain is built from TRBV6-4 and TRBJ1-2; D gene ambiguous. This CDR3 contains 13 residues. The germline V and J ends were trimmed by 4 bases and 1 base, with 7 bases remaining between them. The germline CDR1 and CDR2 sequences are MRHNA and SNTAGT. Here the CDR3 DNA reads TGTGCCAGCAGTGTCTCGTATAACTATGGCTACACCTTC. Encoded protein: CASSVSYNYGYTF.

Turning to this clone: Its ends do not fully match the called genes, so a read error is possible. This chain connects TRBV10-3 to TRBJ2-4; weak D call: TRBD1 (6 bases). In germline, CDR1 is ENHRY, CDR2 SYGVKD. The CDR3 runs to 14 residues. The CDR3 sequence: CAISERTAQNIQYF. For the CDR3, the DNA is TGTGCCATCAGTGAACGGACAGCCCAAAACATTCAGTACTTC.

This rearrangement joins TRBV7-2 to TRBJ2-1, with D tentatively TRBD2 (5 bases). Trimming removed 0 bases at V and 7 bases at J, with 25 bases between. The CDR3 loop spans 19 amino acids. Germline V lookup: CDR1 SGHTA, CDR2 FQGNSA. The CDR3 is CASSLASKAPGGVLNEQFF. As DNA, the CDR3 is TGTGCCAGCAGCTTAGCGTCGAAGGCACCCGGAGGTGTATTAAATGAGCAGTTCTTC.